These 3 T cell receptor beta chains were all obtained from the same sample, sequenced in a study of cytomegalovirus exposure and HLA in healthy donors. The PCR used 60 Vbeta and 13 Jbeta primers. Measured with immunoSEQ multiplex PCR; TCRdb has only the in-frame clones, and not every one. In all, the sample yields approximately 210,000 clones. The sequencing input was PBMCs. Every receptor here comes from a woman between 25 and 40 years old in good health and CMV-seropositive.

The chain uses TRBV5-5 and TRBJ1-2; the D gene is possibly TRBD1 (6 bases). V shed 3 bases and J shed 7 bases, with 13 bases lying between them. This CDR3 is 13 amino acids long. CDR1 is SGHKS and CDR2 is YYEKEE in the germline V gene (reference sequence). CDR3 in DNA: TGTGCCAGCAGCTCTGGGGGCGCCGTTGGCTACACCTTC. This codes for CASSSGGAVGYTF. Full variable domain (missing parts from reference TRBV5-5 and TRBJ1-2): DAGVTQSPTHLIKTRGQQVTLRCSPISGHKSVSWYQQVLGQGPQFIFQYYEKEERGRGNFPDRFSARQFPNYSSELNVNALLLGDSALYLCASSSGGAVGYTFGSGTRLTVV.

The chain links TRBV29-1 to TRBJ1-4; possibly TRBD1 for D (5 bases). Per germline, CDR1 SQVTM and CDR2 ANQGSEA. Trimming cost V 5 bases and J 10 bases, with 23 bases left between them. The CDR3 covers 15 residues. DNA of the CDR3: TGCAGCGTTCGGGCGGGGCCCTCGCAGGGTGGAAAACTGTTTTTT. This gives the protein CSVRAGPSQGGKLFF. The full variable domain, rest sourced from reference TRBV29-1 and TRBJ1-4, is SAVISQKPSRDICQRGTSLTIQCQVDSQVTMMFWYRQQPGQSLTLIATANQGSEATYESGFVIDKFPISRPNLTFSTLTVSNMSPEDSSIYLCSVRAGPSQGGKLFFGSGTQLSVL.

J is TRBJ1-1 and V is TRBV19, with TRBD1 identical over 7 bases. CDR1 LNHDA and CDR2 SQIVND come from the germline V gene (reference sequence). This CDR3 spans 17 amino acids. V was clipped by 5 bases and J by 1 base; unmatched bases: 13. CDR3 in amino acids: CASSGQAVLRTNTEAFF. As DNA, the CDR3 is TGTGCCAGTAGTGGACAGGCCGTTTTGAGGACGAACACTGAAGCTTTCTTT.